The T cell receptor (beta chain) under discussion was sequenced for a study of OX40 agonist ivuxolimab in advanced cancers. At the level of the study: Ivuxolimab is an agonistic anti-OX40 (CD134) antibody, and patients were treated with it. Study-level points and caveats: The study found among the lowest clonal expansion in partial responders at 0.1-3.0 mg/kg. CD4+ T cells averaged fewer expanded clones than CD8+ T cells.

Germline CDR1 and CDR2: SGHTA and FQGTGA. The J segment lost 6 bases and the V segment lost 6 bases, leaving 11 bases of the junction unmatched. The CDR3 is made up of 15 amino acids. Some clones are missing from TCRdb's copy, which holds only in-frame ones; the method was immunoSEQ multiplex PCR. This sample has around 60,000 clones, with about 88% found just once. About this clone itself: The target antigen is unknown.

On cycle 4 day 1 and cycle 7 day 1, as well as at baseline, blood was sampled. The sequences come from CD4+ or CD8+ T cells sorted from blood, collected in a trial of the OX40 agonist ivuxolimab. The sequence was collected from an adult with an advanced solid tumor such as melanoma, head and neck, liver or kidney cancer. The chain recombines TRBV7-3 with TRBJ2-7; 10 positions agree with TRBD1. CDR3 sequence reads: CASRSPGQGRCEQYF. For the CDR3, the DNA is TGTGCCAGCAGATCACCGGGACAGGGGAGGTGCGAGCAGTACTTC.